This is a list of T cell receptor beta chains from one sample in a study of radiotherapy plus CTLA-4 blockade in lung cancer. Produced via immunoSEQ multiplex PCR; TCRdb's table is partial and in-frame only. The table has tens of thousands of clones, 77% seen once; the top ten hold less than 4.5%. The sequenced sample was peripheral blood, obtained from a patient treated with radiotherapy plus ipilimumab. The receptors come from a human donor with non-small cell lung cancer who had a partial response to radiotherapy plus ipilimumab. CDR3s include the opening cysteine and the closing phenylalanine or tryptophan. Each record gives: clone size, J gene, D gene, V gene, CDR3 protein, CDR3 DNA. D genes are given only for firm matches. Part of the rows lack a size; the others show once, few, many or a class for expanded clones.

>-|TRBJ1-5|-|TRBV18
CASSTEGRVNQPQHF
TGTGCCAGCTCAACAGAGGGGAGGGTTAATCAGCCCCAGCATTTT
>-|TRBJ2-5|TRBD2|TRBV28
CASSLSGGGETQYF
TGTGCCAGCAGCCTTAGCGGGGGCGGAGAGACCCAGTACTTC
>-|TRBJ2-1|-|TRBV11-2
CASSLDQEWRGRESYNEQFF
TGTGCCAGCAGCTTAGATCAAGAATGGCGGGGACGGGAGTCCTACAATGAGCAGTTCTTC
>-|TRBJ1-5|-|TRBV19
CASSIDGVQPQHF
TGTGCCAGTAGTATAGACGGGGTTCAGCCCCAGCATTTT
>-|TRBJ2-3|-|TRBV5-4
CASGNRFLNTDTQYF
TGTGCCAGCGGAAACAGGTTCTTAAACACAGATACGCAGTATTTT
>-|TRBJ1-1|-|TRBV6-6
CASSYITTAEAFF
TGTGCCAGCAGTTACATTACGACAGCTGAAGCTTTCTTT
>-|TRBJ2-1|-|TRBV7-6
CASSNDIGSYNEQFF
TGTGCCAGCAGCAACGACATCGGCTCCTACAATGAGCAGTTCTTC
>once|TRBJ2-7|-|TRBV4-3
CASSQDLAPPYEQYF
TGCGCCAGCAGCCAAGATCTAGCCCCCCCCTACGAGCAGTACTTC
>-|TRBJ2-7|TRBD2|TRBV2
CASRAGTSGYEQYF
TGTGCCAGCAGAGCCGGGACTAGCGGCTACGAGCAGTACTTC
>-|TRBJ2-3|-|TRBV9
CASSAILGTDTQYF
TGTGCCAGCAGCGCTATACTGGGCACAGATACGCAGTATTTT
>-|TRBJ2-5|-|TRBV19
CASSISGGAGQETQYF
TGTGCCAGTAGTATTTCGGGGGGCGCAGGGCAAGAGACCCAGTACTTC
>-|TRBJ1-1|-|TRBV30
CAWSSRREAFF
TGTGCCTGGAGTAGTCGGAGGGAAGCTTTCTTT